This TCR beta chain is from a study of T cells expressing NK-cell markers (dated by TCRdb to about 2020). For the study in its entirety: Fewer than ten donors provided sorted CD3+CD56+NKG2C+, CD3+CD56+NKG2C- and CD3+CD56-NKG2C+ T-cell subsets, whose TCR beta-chain repertoires were profiled. Of the eight sequenced donors, seven were found to be HCMV-seropositive and one was found to be HCMV-seronegative. Randomly selected healthy volunteers, three men and five women, were used as the eight sequenced donors. Illumina HiSeq 2000/2500, MiSeq or NextSeq was used to sequence libraries as 2 x 150 bp reads. Points the paper makes about the study in general: In about six donors, the dominant CD3+CD56+NKG2C+ clonotypes were found to rank among the top 10 CD8+ clonotypes and to make up about 1.0-8% of CD8+ T cells. Those dominant clonotypes were again the most abundant among CD3+CD56-NKG2C+ cells in a few donors, at roughly 25-65%. Whether the expanded NKG2C-expressing T cell clones were specific for HCMV antigens was left unclear.

The run used an Illumina HiSeq 2000. 5'RACE template switching, by which a universal primer site and unique molecular identifiers were added, was used to make TCR beta cDNA libraries. cDNA synthesis was primed from the TCR beta constant segment, followed by two successive PCR amplification steps. For the original study's pipeline: Reads were demultiplexed and grouped by UMI with MIGEC, and clonotypes were assembled and quantified with MiTCR. To remove erroneous sequences, TCR cDNA sequences were retained only when supported by two or more reads. The tcR package was used for downstream repertoire analysis, with clonotypes matched between fractions based on CDR3 nucleotide sequence plus V segment. VDJmatch was used to annotate antigen specificity against VDJdb, with one amino acid substitution in CDR3 permitted. Once TCRdb had reprocessed the reads, it stored one entry per CDR3 protein sequence and supplied no DNA. The V and J calls come from TCRdb's annotation, not from the publication. The sample table records hundreds of thousands of distinct CDR3 sequences. The ten largest account for around 5.2% of the sample.

Comment on this clonotype: Its antigen is still unknown.

Spanning cysteine to phenylalanine, the CDR3 consists of 13 amino acids. No DNA sequence is on record. The CDR1 and CDR2 encoded by the germline V gene are SGHDT and YYEEEE. A commercial ELISA kit detecting HCMV-specific IgG in serum was used to determine HCMV serostatus. Peripheral blood mononuclear cells were isolated from blood by Ficoll density gradient centrifugation. The source of this sequence is a man aged 18-69 years in good health. The chain is encoded by TRBV5-6 joined to TRBJ2-1; TCRdb picks TRBD1, but there is no DNA to check that call. Input material: blood T cells: a sorted CD56 or NKG2C T cell subset, CD4+ or CD8+ T cells, or bulk PBMC T cells (not recorded which). The CDR3 has the sequence CASSTGQDNEQFF.